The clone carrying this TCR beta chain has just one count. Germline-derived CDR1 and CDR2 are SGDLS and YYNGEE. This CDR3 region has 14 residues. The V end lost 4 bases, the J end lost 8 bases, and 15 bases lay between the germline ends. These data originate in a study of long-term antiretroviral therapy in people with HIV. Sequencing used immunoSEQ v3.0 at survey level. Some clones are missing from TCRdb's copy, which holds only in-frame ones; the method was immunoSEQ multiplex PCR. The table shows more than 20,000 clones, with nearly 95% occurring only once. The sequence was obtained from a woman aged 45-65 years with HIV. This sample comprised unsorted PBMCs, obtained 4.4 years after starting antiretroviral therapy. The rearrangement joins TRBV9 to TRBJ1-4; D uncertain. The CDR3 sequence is CASSQDASGEKLFF. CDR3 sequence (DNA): TGTGCCAGCAGCCAGGATGCCTCTGGGGAAAAACTGTTTTTT.